This section outlines one T cell receptor (beta chain) sequence together with its context. The antigen remains unidentified. Other DNA sequences in the same sample also yield this CDR3. This sample stems from a study of shared clonotypes between healthy human individuals. General observations from the study: All-four-donor shared clonotypes had higher generation probabilities than non-shared clonotypes did. Only blood samples were collected, and tissue repertoires likely differ.

This CDR3 spans 11 amino acids. Germline values: CDR1 SQVTM, CDR2 ANQGSEA. V was cut by 4 bases and J by 3 bases, with 3 bases left in between. Every subset had its genomic DNA shared out evenly among several immunoSEQ plates. Sorted-subset replicate PCR reactions were performed with around 200 ng DNA, corresponding to about 32,000 T cell genomes. TCRdb's copy holds only in-frame clones and misses some; the assay was immunoSEQ multiplex PCR. The sample shows hundreds of thousands of clones, 74% of them seen only once. The chain uses TRBV29-1 and TRBJ2-2; D gene ambiguous. This sequence originates from a woman younger than 45 in good health. Input material: memory CD4+ T cells sorted from blood. This sample's subset: CD45RA-negative fraction. CDR3 in DNA: TGCAGCGTTGGAGACACCGGGGAGCTGTTTTTT. This encodes CSVGDTGELFF.